The 30 T cell receptor beta chains in this list originate from one sample, sequenced in a study of T cell responses to AZD1222 COVID-19 vaccine. Assay used: immunoSEQ multiplex PCR; TCRdb lists only in-frame clones, some missing. The table includes 95,000 to 150,000 clones, about 90% detected once. The sample consisted of peripheral blood, taken on day 0 of AZD1222 vaccination. All receptors come from an adult in good health.

Here the CDR3 DNA reads TGTGCTAGTGGTCCGGACAGGGAAGTAGTTGGCAATCAGCCCCAGCATTTT. It translates to CASGPDREVVGNQPQHF. The genes are TRBV12-5 and TRBJ1-5; the match to TRBD1 covers 8 bases. This CDR3 spans 17 amino acids. Trimming took 5 bases from V and 2 from J; bases not matched to a gene: 11. Germline lookup yields CDR1 LGHNT and CDR2 FRNRAP.

J is TRBJ2-5 and V is TRBV5-4; a weak D match, TRBD1 (6 bases). The CDR3 runs 15 residues. Trimming shortened V by 0 bases and J by 2 bases, and 11 bases separated the two germline ends. CDR1 is SGHNT and CDR2 is YYREEE in the germline V gene (reference sequence). Here the CDR3 reads CASSLAQGPQETQYF. In DNA form, the CDR3 reads TGTGCCAGCAGCTTGGCGCAGGGGCCTCAAGAGACCCAGTACTTC.

Written as DNA, the CDR3 is TGTGCCAGCAGCTTGCACGGGAGCTTAAACGACAATGAGCAGTTCTTC. The encoded protein is CASSLHGSLNDNEQFF. The rearrangement joins TRBV5-4 to TRBJ2-1; possible D gene TRBD2, 6 bases. CDR1 and CDR2 from the germline V gene are SGHNT and YYREEE (reference sequence). This CDR3 region has 16 residues. V lost 1 base and J lost 5, with 16 bases in between.

This chain uses TRBV5-1 with TRBJ2-7; possible D gene TRBD1, 5 bases. The CDR3 covers 15 residues. Germline values: CDR1 SGHRS, CDR2 YFSETQ. The germline V and J ends were trimmed by 5 bases and 5 bases, with 20 bases remaining between them. This CDR3 is CASRIREDSADEQYF. The CDR3 DNA reads TGCGCCAGCAGAATAAGGGAAGACAGCGCGGACGAGCAGTACTTC.

The gene calls are TRBV7-9 and TRBJ1-1; D is unresolved. Trimming took off 2 bases at V and 5 bases at J, with 12 bases between the two ends. This CDR3 region has 14 residues. CDR1 SEHNR and CDR2 FQNEAQ come from the germline V gene (reference sequence). The CDR3 protein is CASSLFPERTEAFF. The CDR3 region has the DNA TGTGCCAGCAGCTTATTCCCTGAGAGGACTGAAGCTTTCTTT. The full variable domain, with the rest looked up from reference TRBV7-9 and TRBJ1-1, is DTGVSQNPRHKITKRGQNVTFRCDPISEHNRLYWYRQTLGQGPEFLTYFQNEAQLEKSRLLSDRFSAERPKGSFSTLEIQRTEQGDSAMYLCASSLFPERTEAFFGQGTRLTVV.

The rearrangement links TRBV11-3 to TRBJ2-7, with 7 bases that match TRBD1. Germline V gene sequence: CDR1 SGHNT, CDR2 YENEEA. After removal of 5 bases from V and 4 bases from J, the junction contained 8 bases not matched to a gene. The CDR3 length is 14 residues. The CDR3 nucleotides read TGTGCCAGCAGCGCCTGGGACAGTCAATACGAGCAGTACTTC. Protein sequence: CASSAWDSQYEQYF.

The chain recombines TRBV7-2 with TRBJ1-2, with a tentative D call TRBD1 (5 bases). The germline V gene has CDR1 SGHTA and CDR2 FQGNSA. The CDR3 has 14 amino acids. Trimming cost V 1 base and J 8 bases, with 14 bases left between them. The CDR3 DNA reads as TGTGCCAGCAGCTTAGAGGGCGGGGCCGGCGGCTACACCTTC. As protein: CASSLEGGAGGYTF.

This clone has a handful of counts. The same CDR3 arises from other DNA sequences in this sample as well. This rearrangement joins TRBV6-5 to TRBJ2-7, with TRBD1 matching 7 bases. V gave up 6 bases and J gave up 3 bases; unmatched junction bases: 5. The CDR3 is 13 amino acids. Germline loops: CDR1 MNHEY, CDR2 SVGAGI. The CDR3 DNA sequence: TGTGCCAGCAGACATCGGGACAGCTACGAGCAGTACTTC. Translation: CASRHRDSYEQYF.

The V call is TRBV29-1, the J call TRBJ1-1; possibly TRBD1 for D (5 bases). Looked up from germline, CDR1 is SQVTM and CDR2 is ANQGSEA. The CDR3 is 14 residues long. V lost 4 bases and J lost 7, with 19 bases in between. CDR3 sequence (DNA): TGCAGCGTTGGACCCTTGGCAGCGGGGCTTGAAGCTTTCTTT. Its translation: CSVGPLAAGLEAFF.

The genes are TRBV5-1 and TRBJ2-6; 9 bases fit TRBD1. Germline lookup yields CDR1 SGHRS and CDR2 YFSETQ. CDR3 length: 19 residues. The ends lost 4 bases at V and 0 bases at J; junction bases unmatched: 11. CDR3 sequence: CASSKEPGQGGSGANVLTF. In DNA, the CDR3 is TGCGCCAGCAGCAAAGAACCGGGACAGGGTGGCTCTGGGGCCAACGTCCTGACTTTC.

CDR3 in amino acids: CASSQAGSGAYNSPLHF. The DNA for the CDR3 is TGTGCCAGCAGCCAGGCCGGTAGTGGGGCCTATAATTCACCCCTCCACTTT. The gene calls are TRBV4-2 and TRBJ1-6; D is uncertain. The germline V gene has CDR1 LGHNA and CDR2 YNFKEQ. This CDR3 is 17 amino acids long. V gave up 3 bases and J gave up 2 bases, with 14 bases separating them.

The chain recombines TRBV28 with TRBJ1-1; 9 nucleotides agree with TRBD1. J was trimmed by 8 bases and V by 9 bases; bases with no gene match: 7. Germline values: CDR1 MDHEN, CDR2 SYDVKM. The CDR3 is 12 residues long. The CDR3 sequence is CASSGTGLEAFF. The CDR3 DNA is TGTGCCAGTTCCGGGACAGGGCTCGAAGCTTTCTTT.

The chain carries TRBV5-4 and TRBJ2-1, with D maybe TRBD1 (7 bases). Germline V gives CDR1 SGHNT, CDR2 YYREEE (reference sequence). Trimming removed 3 bases at V and 8 bases at J, with 18 bases between. The CDR3 sequence is 15 residues long. DNA of the CDR3: TGTGCCAGCAGCTCGGAGCCTCAGGGGGAGGATGAGCAGTTCTTC. Translating it yields CASSSEPQGEDEQFF.

V is TRBV7-9 and J is TRBJ2-1; 12 nucleotides match TRBD2. V lost 3 bases, J lost 6 bases, and 6 bases stayed unmatched. The length of the CDR3 is 16 residues. CDR1 is SEHNR and CDR2 is FQNEAQ in the germline V gene (reference sequence). The CDR3 DNA reads as TGTGCCAGCAGCTTTACCCCGACTAGCGGGAGCAATGAGCAGTTCTTC. Amino acids: CASSFTPTSGSNEQFF.

The chain combines TRBV27 with TRBJ1-1; TRBD1 agrees at 7 bases. The CDR3 runs 13 residues. After removal of 7 bases from V and 4 bases from J, the junction contained 6 bases not matched to a gene. Germline CDR1 reads MNHEY; CDR2 reads SMNVEV (reference sequence). The CDR3 DNA sequence: TGTGCCAGCAACAACAGGGGTCCCACTGAAGCTTTCTTT. It is translated as CASNNRGPTEAFF.

The genes are TRBV30 and TRBJ2-2; no clear D gene. CDR1 and CDR2 (germline): GTSNPN, SVGIG (reference sequence). This CDR3 is 12 amino acids long. V was pared by 4 bases and J by 8 bases, with 11 bases between. Here the CDR3 DNA reads TGTGCCTGGACCCTGGTCGGGGGGGAGCTGTTTTTT. It yields the protein CAWTLVGGELFF.

This chain joins TRBV9 and TRBJ1-1, with a possible D match to TRBD1 (5 bases). Per germline, CDR1 SGDLS and CDR2 YYNGEE. CDR3 size: 13 residues. V lost 3 bases to trimming and J lost 0 bases, with 6 bases between them. CDR3 coding DNA: TGTGCCAGCAGCGGGGGCCTGAACACTGAAGCTTTCTTT. Amino acid sequence: CASSGGLNTEAFF.

This clone occurred once. The chain joins TRBV6-5 to TRBJ2-1; D call uncertain. Trimming cost V 6 bases and J 4 bases, with 4 bases left between them. The V gene's germline CDR1 is MNHEY and CDR2 SVGAGI. The CDR3 totals 11 residues. CDR3 in amino acids: CASRTYNEQFF. The CDR3 bases are TGTGCCAGCAGGACATACAATGAGCAGTTCTTC.

CDR3 sequence: CASGILLREQYF. The DNA for the CDR3 is TGTGCCAGCGGGATATTATTGAGGGAGCAGTACTTC. The V gene is TRBV2, the J gene TRBJ2-7; no reliable D call. This CDR3 comprises 12 residues. Trimming removed 8 bases at V and 7 bases at J, with 15 bases between. CDR1 SNHLY and CDR2 FYNNEI come from the germline V gene.

The chain couples TRBV6-5 to TRBJ2-1; no firm D call. Per the germline V gene, CDR1 is MNHEY and CDR2 is SVGAGI. V was pared by 8 bases and J by 7 bases, with 15 bases between. This CDR3 contains 13 residues. DNA for the CDR3: TGTGCCAGCGCAAGGACCCTAGGTAATGAGCAGTTCTTC. Protein sequence: CASARTLGNEQFF.

This chain connects TRBV20-1 to TRBJ1-4; the D is unclear. Trimming took 5 bases from V and 12 from J, leaving 22 bases between them. The CDR3 is made up of 14 amino acids. Germline V gene sequence: CDR1 DFQATT, CDR2 SNEGSKA (reference sequence). This chain's CDR3 is CSAGGRARNYELFF. CDR3 DNA: TGCAGTGCTGGTGGAAGGGCCCGAAATTATGAACTGTTTTTT.

The rearrangement uses TRBV28 and TRBJ2-5, with 8 bases that match TRBD1. The J segment lost 4 bases and the V segment lost 6 bases, leaving 13 bases of the junction unmatched. Germline V gene lookup returns CDR1 MDHEN and CDR2 SYDVKM. This CDR3 contains 16 residues. Here the CDR3 reads CASSLRTGRMGETQYF. The CDR3 bases are TGTGCCAGCAGCCTAAGGACAGGGAGGATGGGAGAGACCCAGTACTTC.

This sequence joins TRBV5-1 and TRBJ1-1; D perhaps matches TRBD1 (6 bases). Trimming cost V 4 bases and J 4 bases, with 17 bases left between them. Germline assignment: CDR1 SGHRS and CDR2 YFSETQ. This CDR3 is built from 15 residues. The CDR3 sequence: CASSPSGRGRTEAFF. The CDR3 DNA is TGCGCCAGCAGCCCCTCGGGTCGGGGGCGCACTGAAGCTTTCTTT.

V and J are TRBV2 and TRBJ1-1; maybe TRBD1 (5 bases). This CDR3 contains 13 residues. Per the germline V gene, CDR1 is SNHLY and CDR2 is FYNNEI. The ends were cut back, 0 bases at V and 3 bases at J, with 5 bases in the middle. The CDR3 DNA sequence: TGTGCCAGCAGTGAAGCAGGGGACACTGAAGCTTTCTTT. Amino acid sequence: CASSEAGDTEAFF.

In its sample, this clone was seen once. This chain joins TRBV6-5 and TRBJ2-7; the D gene is possibly TRBD2 (7 bases). Germline V gene data show CDR1 as MNHEY and CDR2 as SVGAGI. V dropped 4 bases and J dropped 2 bases, with 15 bases sitting between them. This CDR3 region has 15 residues. The CDR3 sequence is CASSSTREGAYEQYF. The CDR3 DNA is TGTGCCAGCAGTTCAACCAGGGAGGGGGCCTACGAGCAGTACTTC.

The chain couples TRBV2 to TRBJ1-2; no definite D call. The CDR3 covers 14 residues. Germline V CDR1 and CDR2: SNHLY, FYNNEI. V was shortened by 4 bases and J by 0 bases, with 9 bases between the two germline ends. The CDR3 region is CASSVAVSNYGYTF. CDR3 in DNA: TGTGCCAGCAGTGTGGCAGTTTCTAACTATGGCTACACCTTC.

V gene TRBV19 combines with J gene TRBJ1-2; TRBD1 aligns across 8 bases. The length of the CDR3 is 13 residues. Trimming cost V 5 bases and J 8 bases; bases outside gene matches: 7. The V gene's germline CDR1 is LNHDA and CDR2 SQIVND (reference sequence). The CDR3: CASSLDRVGGYTF. CDR3 DNA sequence: TGTGCCAGTAGTTTGGACAGGGTGGGAGGCTACACCTTC.

The chain combines TRBV27 with TRBJ2-5, with 8 positions matching TRBD1. Germline-derived CDR1 and CDR2 are MNHEY and SMNVEV (reference sequence). The length of the CDR3 is 20 residues. V lost 6 bases to trimming and J lost 3 bases; unmatched junction nucleotides: 24. The DNA for the CDR3 is TGTGCCAGCAGAATCCCCAACCACTTGACAGGGGTAGGGGGAAAAGAGACCCAGTACTTC. Protein sequence: CASRIPNHLTGVGGKETQYF.

The rearrangement joins TRBV30 to TRBJ2-3; D is uncertain. This CDR3 is 12 amino acids long. Between the trimmed V and J ends, which lost 0 bases and 5 bases, there was a span of 6 bases. The germline V gene has CDR1 GTSNPN and CDR2 SVGIG (reference sequence). CDR3 DNA sequence: TGTGCCTGGAGTGTATATGTAGATACGCAGTATTTT. Translation gives CAWSVYVDTQYF.

The chain is built from TRBV21-1 and TRBJ1-5. TRBV21-1 is an annotated pseudogene. The CDR3 runs to 18 residues. This chain's CDR3 is CASSKGVRWWLMNQPQHF. DNA for the CDR3: TGTGCCAGCAGCAAAGGGGTCAGATGGTGGCTTATGAATCAGCCCCAGCATTTT.